Listed below are T cell receptor beta chains from one sample, sequenced in a study of blood T cell repertoires in COVID-19. Generated by immunoSEQ multiplex PCR, the TCRdb table keeps only in-frame clones and is missing some. Here the sample spans just under 90,000 clones, approximately 91% being singletons. The specimen sequenced was peripheral blood. These receptors were taken from a man between 60 and 70 years old with acute or convalescent COVID-19. CDR3s include the opening cysteine and the closing phenylalanine or tryptophan. The order of the fields is V gene, clone size, J gene, D gene, CDR3 DNA, CDR3 protein. A D gene is named only where the DNA matches it firmly. Rows may omit the clone size; those that give it use once, few, many or a size class.

v_gene: TRBV5-4; abundance: NA; j_gene: TRBJ2-1; d_gene: TRBD1; CDR3nt: TGTGCCAGCACCCCGGGGACAGGGGTGTACAATGAGCAGTTCTTC; CDR3aa: CASTPGTGVYNEQFF
v_gene: TRBV2; abundance: NA; j_gene: TRBJ2-1; d_gene: TRBD2; CDR3nt: TGTGCCAGCATGACCCGGGAGGACTCCTACAATGAGCAGTTCTTC; CDR3aa: CASMTREDSYNEQFF
v_gene: TRBV2; abundance: NA; j_gene: TRBJ2-3; d_gene: NA; CDR3nt: TGTGCCAGCAGTGAGGGGGCTCCGGATACGCAGTATTTT; CDR3aa: CASSEGAPDTQYF
v_gene: TRBV27; abundance: NA; j_gene: TRBJ2-1; d_gene: NA; CDR3nt: TGTGCCAGCAGTCCGACCGGGAGTATTGAGCAGTTCTTC; CDR3aa: CASSPTGSIEQFF
v_gene: TRBV5-1; abundance: NA; j_gene: TRBJ1-2; d_gene: NA; CDR3nt: TGCGCCAGCAGCTTGGCTAGTAACTATGGCTACACCTTC; CDR3aa: CASSLASNYGYTF
v_gene: TRBV5-6; abundance: NA; j_gene: TRBJ2-2; d_gene: TRBD1; CDR3nt: TGTGCCAGCAGCCATCCTACAGGGGGCACCGGGGAGCTGTTTTTT; CDR3aa: CASSHPTGGTGELFF
v_gene: TRBV6-2/TRBV6-3; abundance: NA; j_gene: TRBJ2-3; d_gene: NA; CDR3nt: TGTGCCAGCAGTTACTCGAGCCGGGAGCCCTACACAGATACGCAGTATTTT; CDR3aa: CASSYSSREPYTDTQYF
v_gene: TRBV18; abundance: NA; j_gene: TRBJ1-1; d_gene: NA; CDR3nt: TGTGCCAGCTCACCAGCGTCCAGGTTGGATGTAGCTTTCTTT; CDR3aa: CASSPASRLDVAFF
v_gene: TRBV12-3/TRBV12-4; abundance: few; j_gene: TRBJ2-2; d_gene: NA; CDR3nt: TGTGCCAGCAGAGGAGGTGGCACCGGGGAGCTGTTTTTT; CDR3aa: CASRGGGTGELFF
v_gene: TRBV6-5; abundance: NA; j_gene: TRBJ1-1; d_gene: NA; CDR3nt: TGTGCCAGCAGTTCCTCCATTGAAGCTTTCTTT; CDR3aa: CASSSSIEAFF
v_gene: TRBV7-9; abundance: NA; j_gene: TRBJ2-3; d_gene: TRBD2; CDR3nt: TGTGCCAGCAGCTCCCGCAGGACTAGCGGGTCCGAGTTCATAGTTACGCAGTATTTT; CDR3aa: CASSSRRTSGSEFIVTQYF
v_gene: TRBV7-9; abundance: NA; j_gene: TRBJ1-4; d_gene: NA; CDR3nt: TGTGCCAGCAGCTTATGGTCAGGGGATAATGAAAAACTGTTTTTT; CDR3aa: CASSLWSGDNEKLFF
v_gene: TRBV18; abundance: NA; j_gene: TRBJ2-2; d_gene: TRBD1; CDR3nt: TGTGCCAGCTCGCTAAGGCAGGGGGACACCGGGGAGCTGTTTTTT; CDR3aa: CASSLRQGDTGELFF
v_gene: TRBV7-2; abundance: NA; j_gene: TRBJ1-2; d_gene: TRBD1; CDR3nt: TGTGCCAGCAGCCCATCCGCGGGGGGGACAGACTTACTTAACTATGGCTACACCTTC; CDR3aa: CASSPSAGGTDLLNYGYTF
v_gene: TRBV2; abundance: NA; j_gene: TRBJ2-7; d_gene: TRBD2; CDR3nt: TGTGCCACCCAAGGCGGGAGGGGATCCTACGAGCAGTACTTC; CDR3aa: CATQGGRGSYEQYF
v_gene: TRBV5-1; abundance: NA; j_gene: TRBJ1-2; d_gene: NA; CDR3nt: TGCGCCAGCAGCTCCACAGGGTTCTATGGCTACACCTTC; CDR3aa: CASSSTGFYGYTF
v_gene: TRBV7-2; abundance: NA; j_gene: TRBJ2-1; d_gene: TRBD2; CDR3nt: TGTGCCAGCACCGGGACTAGCGGGCCCTACAATGAGCAGTTCTTC; CDR3aa: CASTGTSGPYNEQFF
v_gene: TRBV16; abundance: NA; j_gene: TRBJ2-7; d_gene: TRBD1; CDR3nt: TGTGCCAGCAGCCGCCCCGGGACAGTCTACGAGCAGTACTTC; CDR3aa: CASSRPGTVYEQYF
v_gene: TRBV29-1; abundance: NA; j_gene: TRBJ1-1; d_gene: NA; CDR3nt: TGCAGCGTTCGTGGGGGGGGCATGGGAACTGAAGCTTTCTTT; CDR3aa: CSVRGGGMGTEAFF
v_gene: TRBV29-1; abundance: NA; j_gene: TRBJ2-7; d_gene: NA; CDR3nt: TGCAGCGCCGGGAAAACCTACGAGCAGTACTTC; CDR3aa: CSAGKTYEQYF
v_gene: TRBV6-5; abundance: NA; j_gene: TRBJ2-1; d_gene: NA; CDR3nt: TGTGCCAGCAGCCCATACGGCGGGCCTAACAATGAGCAGTTCTTC; CDR3aa: CASSPYGGPNNEQFF
v_gene: TRBV19; abundance: NA; j_gene: TRBJ1-5; d_gene: TRBD1; CDR3nt: TGTGCCAGTAGTTTTCGGGGGACAGGGCGATATAGCAATCAGCCCCAGCATTTT; CDR3aa: CASSFRGTGRYSNQPQHF
v_gene: TRBV28; abundance: NA; j_gene: TRBJ1-6; d_gene: NA; CDR3nt: TGTGCCAGCAGTTTACGGGGTGCGCATAATTCACCCCTCCACTTT; CDR3aa: CASSLRGAHNSPLHF
v_gene: TRBV6-5; abundance: NA; j_gene: TRBJ1-6; d_gene: TRBD1; CDR3nt: TGTGCCAGCAGTTTCGGCAGGGGGGATAATTCACCCCTCCACTTT; CDR3aa: CASSFGRGDNSPLHF
v_gene: TRBV7-9; abundance: NA; j_gene: TRBJ1-2; d_gene: NA; CDR3nt: TGTGCCAGCAGCCCTTCAGGGTTTTTTTATGGCTACACCTTC; CDR3aa: CASSPSGFFYGYTF
v_gene: TRBV28; abundance: once; j_gene: TRBJ2-3; d_gene: TRBD1; CDR3nt: TGTGCCAGCAGTGTCGACAGGGTTTCCCGCGTCACAGATACGCAGTATTTT; CDR3aa: CASSVDRVSRVTDTQYF
v_gene: TRBV11-2; abundance: NA; j_gene: TRBJ2-6; d_gene: TRBD1; CDR3nt: TGTGCCAGCAGCGTCCGGGACAGGAGCTCTGGGGCCAACGTCCTGACTTTC; CDR3aa: CASSVRDRSSGANVLTF
v_gene: TRBV5-1; abundance: NA; j_gene: TRBJ1-5; d_gene: NA; CDR3nt: TGCGCCAGCAGCTTGGAGGGAGGCAATCAGCCCCAGCATTTT; CDR3aa: CASSLEGGNQPQHF
v_gene: TRBV7-9; abundance: NA; j_gene: TRBJ2-3; d_gene: TRBD2; CDR3nt: TGTGCCAGCAGCTCGACTAGCGGGAGATTGTTAGGCACAGATACGCAGTATTTT; CDR3aa: CASSSTSGRLLGTDTQYF
v_gene: TRBV19; abundance: NA; j_gene: TRBJ2-7; d_gene: TRBD2; CDR3nt: TGTGCCAGTAGTACCAGCGGGAGGGCCGGCGAGCAGTACTTC; CDR3aa: CASSTSGRAGEQYF
v_gene: TRBV5-4; abundance: NA; j_gene: TRBJ2-7; d_gene: NA; CDR3nt: TGTGCCAGCAGCCCGGACGCGGGACGACCCCACGAGCAGTACTTC; CDR3aa: CASSPDAGRPHEQYF
v_gene: TRBV5-1; abundance: NA; j_gene: TRBJ2-7; d_gene: NA; CDR3nt: TGCGCCAGCAGCTTCGGTGAGAGCTCTTCCTACGAGCAGTACTTC; CDR3aa: CASSFGESSSYEQYF
v_gene: TRBV18; abundance: NA; j_gene: TRBJ2-5; d_gene: NA; CDR3nt: TGTGCCAGCTCGGCGGGTGGAGAGACCCAGTACTTC; CDR3aa: CASSAGGETQYF
v_gene: TRBV4-3; abundance: NA; j_gene: TRBJ2-7; d_gene: TRBD2; CDR3nt: TGCGCCAGCAGCCAAGATCAACGGACTAGCGGGAGCGAGCAGTACTTC; CDR3aa: CASSQDQRTSGSEQYF
v_gene: TRBV9; abundance: once; j_gene: TRBJ1-1; d_gene: NA; CDR3nt: TGTGCCAGCAGCGCTGCAGGTGGCACTGAAGCTTTCTTT; CDR3aa: CASSAAGGTEAFF
v_gene: TRBV7-2; abundance: NA; j_gene: TRBJ2-5; d_gene: NA; CDR3nt: TGTGCCAGCAGCCCAGGGTTGGGGGCAGGGGTTGGGACCCAGTACTTC; CDR3aa: CASSPGLGAGVGTQYF
v_gene: TRBV3-1/TRBV3-2; abundance: few; j_gene: TRBJ2-5; d_gene: NA; CDR3nt: TGTGCCAGCAGCCAAGCCGGCCAGGGGCAAAGAGAGACCCAGTACTTC; CDR3aa: CASSQAGQGQRETQYF
v_gene: TRBV5-4; abundance: NA; j_gene: TRBJ2-5; d_gene: NA; CDR3nt: TGTGCCAGCAGCTTGGAATCTAGGGAGACCCAGTACTTC; CDR3aa: CASSLESRETQYF
v_gene: TRBV5-4; abundance: NA; j_gene: TRBJ2-7; d_gene: TRBD2; CDR3nt: TGTGCCAGCAGCTATAGCGGGACCCGGTACGAGCAGTACTTC; CDR3aa: CASSYSGTRYEQYF
v_gene: TRBV7-2; abundance: NA; j_gene: TRBJ1-2; d_gene: NA; CDR3nt: TGTGCCAGCAGCCCCGGACAGTGGGACTATGGCTACACCTTC; CDR3aa: CASSPGQWDYGYTF
v_gene: TRBV11-3; abundance: NA; j_gene: TRBJ2-4; d_gene: TRBD2; CDR3nt: TGTGCCAGCAGCTTGAGGAGCGGGAGGGGGCACATTCAGTACTTC; CDR3aa: CASSLRSGRGHIQYF
v_gene: TRBV10-3; abundance: NA; j_gene: TRBJ2-3; d_gene: TRBD1; CDR3nt: TGTGCCATCAGTGTCGGACAGGAACAACTTCCAGATACGCAGTATTTT; CDR3aa: CAISVGQEQLPDTQYF
v_gene: TRBV15; abundance: once; j_gene: TRBJ1-4; d_gene: TRBD1; CDR3nt: TGTGCCACCAGGGAGAGGACAGGGGGCGGAGTGGGAGAAAAACTGTTTTTT; CDR3aa: CATRERTGGGVGEKLFF
v_gene: TRBV27; abundance: NA; j_gene: TRBJ2-5; d_gene: TRBD2; CDR3nt: TGTGCCAGCAGCAAATGGGGTGGACTAGGGGCGGAGACCCAGTACTTC; CDR3aa: CASSKWGGLGAETQYF
v_gene: TRBV7-9; abundance: NA; j_gene: TRBJ2-1; d_gene: NA; CDR3nt: TGTGCCAGCAGCTTAGTCCTCGGACTACGAAGAAATGAGCAGTTCTTC; CDR3aa: CASSLVLGLRRNEQFF
v_gene: TRBV9; abundance: NA; j_gene: TRBJ2-5; d_gene: NA; CDR3nt: TGTGCCAGCAGACCCGGAGGGGGGGAGTCTAAGGAGACCCAGTACTTC; CDR3aa: CASRPGGGESKETQYF
v_gene: TRBV4-3; abundance: NA; j_gene: TRBJ2-3; d_gene: TRBD2; CDR3nt: TGCGCCAGCAGCCAAGTTATGTCGGGAGGGGGTACGCAGTATTTT; CDR3aa: CASSQVMSGGGTQYF
v_gene: TRBV4-2; abundance: NA; j_gene: TRBJ2-7; d_gene: NA; CDR3nt: TGTGCCAGCAGCCAAGTCCCCGCAGGAGGGGCTCCCTACGAGCAGTACTTC; CDR3aa: CASSQVPAGGAPYEQYF
v_gene: TRBV19; abundance: NA; j_gene: TRBJ1-1; d_gene: NA; CDR3nt: TGTGCCAGTAGTATTCAGGGTAGTGAAGCTTTCTTT; CDR3aa: CASSIQGSEAFF
v_gene: TRBV30; abundance: NA; j_gene: TRBJ2-2; d_gene: TRBD1; CDR3nt: TGTGCCTGGAGTACAGGACAGGGGGTGTTCGGGGAGCTGTTTTTT; CDR3aa: CAWSTGQGVFGELFF
v_gene: TRBV7-3; abundance: NA; j_gene: TRBJ2-1; d_gene: NA; CDR3nt: TGTGCCAGCAGCTTTCTAGCGACTAAAGAGTACAATGAGCAGTTCTTC; CDR3aa: CASSFLATKEYNEQFF